Below are 7 T cell receptor beta chains sequenced from a single sample in a study of blood T cell repertoires in COVID-19. TCRdb keeps only in-frame clones here, not all; method: immunoSEQ multiplex PCR. The repertoire consists of 65,000 to 70,000 clones, with about four fifths occurring once and the leading ten covering around 47%. What was sequenced was peripheral blood. Every receptor here comes from a human donor in a cohort sampled during active COVID-19.

V gene TRBV27 combines with J gene TRBJ1-1; D remains ambiguous. V gave up 3 bases and J gave up 7 bases, with 6 bases separating them. The CDR3 has 11 residues. Germline V gene sequence: CDR1 MNHEY, CDR2 SMNVEV (reference sequence). The DNA of the CDR3 is TGTGCCAGCAGTTTTGGTAGTGAAGCTTTCTTT. Amino acids: CASSFGSEAFF.

This clone was seen a single time. V and J are TRBV7-2 and TRBJ1-3; D not certain. The germline gives CDR1 SGHTA, CDR2 FQGNSA. Trimming removed 5 bases at V and 1 base at J, with 12 bases between. CDR3 size: 15 residues. CDR3 protein: CASSLGPDSGNTIYF. CDR3 bases: TGTGCCAGCAGCCTAGGTCCAGATTCTGGAAACACCATATATTTT.

J is TRBJ2-5 and V is TRBV7-2; 8 bases map to TRBD1. This CDR3 has 15 residues. Losses at the gene ends were 4 bases for V and 7 bases for J; bases not matched to a gene: 11. The V gene's germline CDR1 is SGHTA and CDR2 FQGNSA. The CDR3 spells CASSSRSDRAGTQYF. In nucleotides, the CDR3 is TGTGCCAGCAGCTCTAGGTCGGACAGGGCGGGGACCCAGTACTTC.

V is TRBV5-6 and J is TRBJ1-1; 8 nucleotides match TRBD1. Germline V gives CDR1 SGHDT, CDR2 YYEEEE. The CDR3 is 14 residues long. V trimming: 4 bases; J trimming: 0 bases; junction bases outside the gene matches: 2. The DNA of the CDR3 is TGTGCCAGCAGCACACAGGGGGTGAACACTGAAGCTTTCTTT. Translated: CASSTQGVNTEAFF.

This sequence joins TRBV9 and TRBJ2-3; possibly TRBD2 for D (5 bases). CDR3 length: 14 amino acids. Germline CDR1 SGDLS, CDR2 YYNGEE. Trimming took 4 bases from V and 7 from J, leaving 16 bases between them. The CDR3 here is CASSPTAEGHTQYF. The CDR3 nucleotides read TGTGCCAGCAGCCCCACGGCCGAGGGCCATACGCAGTATTTT. Combining the CDR3 with reference TRBV9 and TRBJ2-3 gives the whole variable domain DSGVTQTPKHLITATGQRVTLRCSPRSGDLSVYWYQQSLDQGLQFLIQYYNGEERAKGNILERFSAQQFPDLHSELNLSSLELGDSALYFCASSPTAEGHTQYFGPGTRLTVL.

The rearrangement joins TRBV7-2 to TRBJ2-7; 10 bases agree with TRBD2. V shed 0 bases and J 7 bases; nucleotides not matched to a gene: 6. This CDR3 spans 15 amino acids. Germline V CDR1 and CDR2: SGHTA, FQGNSA. The CDR3 DNA follows: TGTGCCAGCAGCTTAGCCCTAGCGGGAGTCGGTGAGCAGTACTTC. Translated, it gives CASSLALAGVGEQYF. Full variable domain (outside the CDR3, taken from reference TRBV7-2 and TRBJ2-7): GAGVSQSPSNKVTEKGKDVELRCDPISGHTALYWYRQSLGQGLEFLIYFQGNSAPDKSGLPSDRFSAERTGGSVSTLTIQRTQQEDSAVYLCASSLALAGVGEQYFGPGTRLTVT.

V gene TRBV29-1 combines with J gene TRBJ2-3, with 13 bases aligning to TRBD2. CDR1 is SQVTM, CDR2 ANQGSEA, per germline. With 7 bases clipped from V and 4 bases from J, the junction kept 8 bases outside the gene matches. The CDR3 consists of 15 residues. CDR3 bases: TGCAGCGGCGCCACTAGCGGGAGGGCCGCAGATACGCAGTATTTT. It is translated as CSGATSGRAADTQYF.